Listed below are T cell receptor beta chains from one sample, sequenced in a study of control samples from healthy donors and cancer patients. Generated by immunoSEQ multiplex PCR, the TCRdb table keeps only in-frame clones and is missing some. The table records around 68,000 clones, about 83% of them present only once. The sample consisted of blood. These receptors originate from a man in his 60s in good health. Each CDR3 is given with its conserved first and last residue. A D gene is named only where the DNA matches it firmly. Clone size, where shown, is once, few, many, or a class for clones that have expanded.

d_call	v_call	j_call	clone_size	cdr3_length	cdr3_aa	cdr3_nt
-	TRBV9	TRBJ1-1	-	15	CASSVGRGTNTEAFF	TGTGCCAGCAGCGTAGGTCGGGGAACGAACACTGAAGCTTTCTTT
-	TRBV3-1/TRBV3-2	TRBJ2-3	-	16	CASSQRFRGSEDTQYF	TGTGCCAGCAGCCAACGATTTAGGGGTTCCGAAGATACGCAGTATTTT
-	TRBV3-1/TRBV3-2	TRBJ2-1	once	12	CASSQPFNEQFF	TGTGCCAGCAGCCAACCTTTCAATGAGCAGTTCTTC
-	TRBV13	TRBJ2-7	-	15	CASSLSRQGNYEQYF	TGTGCCAGCAGCTTATCTCGGCAGGGGAACTACGAGCAGTACTTC
TRBD2	TRBV5-1	TRBJ2-2	-	16	CASSRTSGTNTGELFF	TGCGCCAGCAGCCGGACTAGCGGAACGAACACCGGGGAGCTGTTTTTT
TRBD2	TRBV28	TRBJ2-2	once	19	CASSLGLAGGPLNTGELFF	TGTGCCAGCAGTTTGGGACTAGCGGGAGGGCCCTTAAACACCGGGGAGCTGTTTTTT
-	TRBV29-1	TRBJ2-1	-	15	CSVESGTGTYNEQFF	TGCAGCGTTGAAAGTGGAACAGGGACTTACAATGAGCAGTTCTTC
TRBD1	TRBV18	TRBJ1-1	few	14	CASSLRQGVFEAFF	TGTGCCAGCTCACTCAGACAGGGTGTATTCGAAGCTTTCTTT
-	TRBV20-1	TRBJ1-6	-	10	CSVNHSPLHF	TGCAGTGTCAATCATTCACCCCTCCACTTT
-	TRBV9	TRBJ2-7	-	14	CASSLTGKTDEQYF	TGTGCCAGCAGCCTAACCGGGAAGACCGACGAGCAGTACTTC
-	TRBV18	TRBJ2-1	-	17	CASSPPLTSLVGNEQFF	TGTGCCAGCTCACCACCTCTTACCTCTCTAGTCGGCAATGAGCAGTTCTTC
TRBD1	TRBV29-1	TRBJ2-3	-	15	CSVDRTGQGTDTQYF	TGCAGCGTTGACCGGACAGGGCAGGGGACAGATACGCAGTATTTT